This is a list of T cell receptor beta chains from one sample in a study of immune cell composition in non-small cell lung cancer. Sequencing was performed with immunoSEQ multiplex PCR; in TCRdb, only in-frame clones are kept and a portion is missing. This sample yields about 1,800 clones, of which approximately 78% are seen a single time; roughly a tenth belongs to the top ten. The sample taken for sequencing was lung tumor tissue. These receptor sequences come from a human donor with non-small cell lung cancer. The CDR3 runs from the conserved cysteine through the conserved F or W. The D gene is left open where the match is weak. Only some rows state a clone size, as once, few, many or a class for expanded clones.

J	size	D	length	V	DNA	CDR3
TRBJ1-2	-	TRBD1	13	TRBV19	TGTGCCAGTACCCTGGGACAGTCGTATGGCTACACCTTC	CASTLGQSYGYTF
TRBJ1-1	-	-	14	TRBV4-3	TGCGCCAGCAGCCAAGCGAAACAGGGCACTGAAGCTTTCTTT	CASSQAKQGTEAFF
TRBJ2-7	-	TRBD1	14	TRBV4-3	TGCGCCAGCAGCCAAGTAACAGGGGCAGTCGAGCAGTACTTC	CASSQVTGAVEQYF
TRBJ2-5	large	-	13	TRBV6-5	TGTGCCAGCAGTACTAATATTAAAGAGACCCAGTACTTC	CASSTNIKETQYF
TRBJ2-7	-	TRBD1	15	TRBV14	TGTGCCAGCAGCCTCACGGGACAGGGCTCCTACGAGCAGTACTTC	CASSLTGQGSYEQYF
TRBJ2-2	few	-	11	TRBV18	TGTGCCAGCTCCGACACCGGGGAGCTGTTTTTT	CASSDTGELFF
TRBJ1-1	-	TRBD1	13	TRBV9	TGTGCCAGCAGCGCGTCGACAGGGCGAGAAGCTTTCTTT	CASSASTGREAFF
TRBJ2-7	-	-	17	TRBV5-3	TGTGCCAGAGGCCCTCGGCAGACAAACAGGGACCTAAGCGAGCAGTACTTC	CARGPRQTNRDLSEQYF
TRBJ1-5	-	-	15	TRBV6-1	TGTGCCAGCGGGCCAGGGGCGCCCCCCCTGGAGACCCAGCATTTT	CASGPGAPPLETQHF
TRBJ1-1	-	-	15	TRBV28	TGTGCCAGCAGTTTATCAGGGACATTCAACACTGAAGCTTTCTTT	CASSLSGTFNTEAFF
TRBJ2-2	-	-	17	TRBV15	TGTGCCACCAGCAGAGATCAAGGGGCGAAGAACACCGGGGAGCTGTTTTTT	CATSRDQGAKNTGELFF
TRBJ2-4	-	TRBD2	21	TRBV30	TGTGCCTGGATGTCGCGACACGGGACTAGCGGGGGGGCCTCAGCCAAAAACATTCAGTACTTC	CAWMSRHGTSGGASAKNIQYF
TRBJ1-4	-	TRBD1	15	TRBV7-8	TGTGCCAGCAGCCCCTTCAGGGGGGTAGCTGAAAAACTGTTTTTT	CASSPFRGVAEKLFF
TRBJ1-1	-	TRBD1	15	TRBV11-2	TGTGCCAGCAGTTCAAACCGGGACAGGGAAACTGAAGCTTTCTTT	CASSSNRDRETEAFF
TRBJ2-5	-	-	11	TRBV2	TGTGCCAGCCGTTTCCAAGAGACCCAGTACTTC	CASRFQETQYF
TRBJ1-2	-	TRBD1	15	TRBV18	TGTGCCAGCTCTCCTCCGGGACAGGGGGCCTTTGGCTACACCTTC	CASSPPGQGAFGYTF